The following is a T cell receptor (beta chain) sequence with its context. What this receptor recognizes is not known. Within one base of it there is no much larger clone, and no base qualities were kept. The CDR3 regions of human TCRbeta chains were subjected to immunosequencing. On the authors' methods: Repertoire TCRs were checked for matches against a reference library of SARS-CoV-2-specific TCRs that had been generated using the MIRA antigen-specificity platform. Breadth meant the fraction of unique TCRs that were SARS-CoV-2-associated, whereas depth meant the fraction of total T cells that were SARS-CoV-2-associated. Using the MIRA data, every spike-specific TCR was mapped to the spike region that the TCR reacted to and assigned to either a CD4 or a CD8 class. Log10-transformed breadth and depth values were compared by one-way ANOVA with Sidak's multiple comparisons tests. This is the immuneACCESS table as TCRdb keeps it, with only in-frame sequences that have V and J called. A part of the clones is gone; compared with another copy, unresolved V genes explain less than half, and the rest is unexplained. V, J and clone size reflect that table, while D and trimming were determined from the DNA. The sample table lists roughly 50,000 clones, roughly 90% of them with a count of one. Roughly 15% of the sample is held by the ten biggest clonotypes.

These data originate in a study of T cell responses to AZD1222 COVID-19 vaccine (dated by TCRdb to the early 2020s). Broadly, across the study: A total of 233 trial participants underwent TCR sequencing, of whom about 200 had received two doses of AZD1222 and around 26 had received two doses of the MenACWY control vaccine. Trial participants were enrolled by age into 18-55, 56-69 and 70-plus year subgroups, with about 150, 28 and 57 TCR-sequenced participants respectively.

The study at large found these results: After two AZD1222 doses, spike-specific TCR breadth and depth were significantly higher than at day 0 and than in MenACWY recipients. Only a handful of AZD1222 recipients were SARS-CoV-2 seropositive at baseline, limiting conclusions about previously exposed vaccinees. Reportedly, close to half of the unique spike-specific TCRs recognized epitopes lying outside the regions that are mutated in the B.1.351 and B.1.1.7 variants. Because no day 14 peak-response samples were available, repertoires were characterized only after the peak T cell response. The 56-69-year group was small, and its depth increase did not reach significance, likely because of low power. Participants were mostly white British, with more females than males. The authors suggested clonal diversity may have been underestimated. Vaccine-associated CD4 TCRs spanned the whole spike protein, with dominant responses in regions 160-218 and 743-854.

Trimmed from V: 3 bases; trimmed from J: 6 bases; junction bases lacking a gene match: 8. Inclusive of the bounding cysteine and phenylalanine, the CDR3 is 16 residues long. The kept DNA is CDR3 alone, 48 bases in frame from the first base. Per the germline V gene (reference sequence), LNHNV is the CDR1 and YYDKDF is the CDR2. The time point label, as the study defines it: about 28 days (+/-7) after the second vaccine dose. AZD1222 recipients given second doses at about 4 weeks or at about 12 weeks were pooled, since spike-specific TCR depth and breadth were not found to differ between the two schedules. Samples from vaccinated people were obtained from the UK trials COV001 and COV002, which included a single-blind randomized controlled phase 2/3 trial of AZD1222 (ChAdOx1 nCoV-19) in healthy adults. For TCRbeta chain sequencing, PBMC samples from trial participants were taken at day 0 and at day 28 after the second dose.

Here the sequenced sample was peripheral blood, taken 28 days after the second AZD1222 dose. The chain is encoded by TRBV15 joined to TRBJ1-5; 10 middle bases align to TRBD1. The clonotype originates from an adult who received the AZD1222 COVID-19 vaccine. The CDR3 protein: CATSRGGGQGSQPQHF. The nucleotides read TGTGCCACCAGCAGGGGAGGGGGACAGGGGAGTCAGCCCCAGCATTTT.